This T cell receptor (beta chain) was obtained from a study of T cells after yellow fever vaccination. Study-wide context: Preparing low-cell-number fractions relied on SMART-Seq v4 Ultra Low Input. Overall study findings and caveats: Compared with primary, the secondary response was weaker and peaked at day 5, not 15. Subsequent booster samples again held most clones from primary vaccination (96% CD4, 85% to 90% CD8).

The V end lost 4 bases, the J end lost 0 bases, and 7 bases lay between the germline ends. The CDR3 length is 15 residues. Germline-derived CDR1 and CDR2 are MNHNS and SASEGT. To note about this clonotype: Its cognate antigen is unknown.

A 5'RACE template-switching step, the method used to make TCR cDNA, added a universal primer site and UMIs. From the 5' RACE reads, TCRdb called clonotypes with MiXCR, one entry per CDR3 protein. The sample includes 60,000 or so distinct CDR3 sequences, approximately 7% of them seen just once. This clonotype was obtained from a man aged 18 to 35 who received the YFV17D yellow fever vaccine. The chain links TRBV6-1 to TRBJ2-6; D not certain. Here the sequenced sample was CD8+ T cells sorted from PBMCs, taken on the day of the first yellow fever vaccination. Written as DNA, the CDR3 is TGTGCCAGCAGTGGGCAGAGCTCTGGGGCCAACGTCCTGACTTTC. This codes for CASSGQSSGANVLTF.